The clone carrying this T cell receptor beta chain was recorded many times. The data belong to a study of blood T cells in healthy people across ages. The CDR3 contains 14 residues. V was clipped by 6 bases and J by 5 bases, with 20 bases between them. Germline-derived CDR1 and CDR2 are DFQATT and SNEGSKA (reference sequence). Next came a second PCR, run for 7 to 11 cycles, which used a sample-barcoded 5' primer along with a J-beta primer mix. Each cDNA molecule was tagged by a template-switch adaptor that had 12 random nucleotides. TCRdb recomputed calls from the 5' RACE reads with MiXCR, one row per CDR3 protein. This sample has about 620,000 distinct CDR3 sequences, with approximately 52% found just once. Whenever a sample was processed, at least 7 million PBMCs were isolated. The total RNA that was extracted per sample amounted to at least 5 micrograms.

Sequencing input: blood. The source of this sequence is a woman older than 75 in good health. The chain links TRBV20-1 to TRBJ2-7, with D possibly matching TRBD1 (6 bases). DNA for the CDR3: TGCAGTGCCTTGGGGGCCGTCAGTGGTGACGAGCAGTACTTC. Protein product: CSALGAVSGDEQYF.